These 18 T cell receptor beta chains came from one sample sequenced in a study of blood T cell repertoires in COVID-19. TCRdb's table, derived via immunoSEQ multiplex PCR, lists solely in-frame clones and lacks some. The sample has around 150,000 clones, around 80% seen once. Sequencing was performed on PBMCs or T cells enriched from blood (not recorded which). Receptors originate from a woman aged 55-75 years who had recovered from COVID-19.

V gene TRBV2 combines with J gene TRBJ2-5, with a possible D match to TRBD1 (5 bases). This CDR3 contains 16 residues. In germline, CDR1 is SNHLY, CDR2 FYNNEI. V lost 5 bases to trimming and J lost 5 bases, with 21 bases between them. Here the CDR3 reads CASSSRMSAGRETQYF. In nucleotides, the CDR3 is TGTGCCAGCAGTAGTCGCATGAGTGCAGGGCGGGAGACCCAGTACTTC.

The chain joins TRBV12-2 to TRBJ1-4; the D call in the table, TRBD1, was not verified against the DNA. TRBV12-2 constitutes a pseudogene. The CDR3 covers 16 residues. The CDR3 DNA sequence: TGTGCAAGTCGCTTAGCATGGAACAGGGATTATGAAAAACTGTTTTTT. As protein: CASRLAWNRDYEKLFF.

This sequence joins TRBV19 and TRBJ2-4; 8 positions agree with TRBD2. In germline, CDR1 is LNHDA, CDR2 SQIVND (reference sequence). The CDR3 is 20 amino acids. J lost 0 bases, V lost 3 bases, and 16 bases had no gene match. The CDR3 sequence is CASSIPTGRAIEGAKNIQYF. CDR3 sequence (DNA): TGTGCCAGTAGTATCCCCACCGGGAGGGCCATTGAAGGAGCCAAAAACATTCAGTACTTC.

This chain uses TRBV28 with TRBJ1-1; D remains ambiguous. Germline assignment: CDR1 MDHEN and CDR2 SYDVKM. This CDR3 is 14 amino acids long. With 7 bases removed from V and 5 bases from J, the gap between germline ends came to 17 bases. CDR3 nucleotides: TGTGCCAGCATCCCTGGTGGGTCGCGGACTGAAGCTTTCTTT. It codes for CASIPGGSRTEAFF.

The chain uses TRBV7-9 and TRBJ1-1; D gene uncertain. V was cut by 1 base and J by 0 bases, with 15 bases left in between. The CDR3 is made up of 17 amino acids. Germline V CDR1 and CDR2: SEHNR, FQNEAQ (reference sequence). The CDR3 spells CASSLVKGGIMNTEAFF. Here the CDR3 DNA reads TGTGCCAGCAGCTTAGTAAAAGGCGGCATTATGAACACTGAAGCTTTCTTT.

The genes are TRBV10-3 and TRBJ2-3; perhaps TRBD2 as D (5 bases). The CDR3 is made up of 11 amino acids. Germline V CDR1 and CDR2: ENHRY, SYGVKD. Trimming removed 10 bases at V and 8 bases at J, with 13 bases between. This chain's CDR3 is CASRERTTQYF. For the CDR3, the DNA is TGTGCCAGCCGGGAACGAACTACGCAGTATTTT.

The J gene is TRBJ2-3, the V gene TRBV2, with D perhaps matching TRBD2 (7 bases). CDR3 size: 13 residues. Germline CDR1 is SNHLY and CDR2 is FYNNEI. Deletions cut 7 bases from V and 3 bases from J, with 11 bases between. The CDR3 DNA sequence: TGTGCCAGCAAAGGGGGAGGGACAGATACGCAGTATTTT. Encoded protein: CASKGGGTDTQYF. Filled out from reference TRBV2 and TRBJ2-3, the complete variable domain reads EPEVTQTPSHQVTQMGQEVILRCVPISNHLYFYWYRQILGQKVEFLVSFYNNEISEKSEIFDDQFSVERPDGSNFTLKIRSTKLEDSAMYFCASKGGGTDTQYFGPGTRLTVL.

The V gene is TRBV29-1, the J gene TRBJ2-2; D remains ambiguous. Germline V gene sequence: CDR1 SQVTM, CDR2 ANQGSEA. The CDR3 length is 13 residues. V was pared by 0 bases and J by 5 bases, with 7 bases between. The CDR3 nucleotides are TGCAGCGTTGAAGATCGAGGAACCGGGGAGCTGTTTTTT. Translated, it gives CSVEDRGTGELFF.

This chain connects TRBV7-9 to TRBJ2-7, with 8 nucleotides matching TRBD1. The CDR3 runs to 15 residues. The germline V gene has CDR1 SEHNR and CDR2 FQNEAQ (reference sequence). V lost 4 bases, J lost 3 bases, and 8 bases stayed unmatched. This chain's CDR3 is CASSWRTGLFYEQYF. Written as DNA, the CDR3 is TGTGCCAGCAGCTGGAGGACAGGGCTCTTCTACGAGCAGTACTTC.

This chain uses TRBV11-2 with TRBJ1-5; weak D call: TRBD1 (5 bases). V shed 1 base and J shed 4 bases, with 11 bases lying between them. The germline CDR1 and CDR2 sequences are SGHAT and FQNNGV. The CDR3 runs to 15 residues. This CDR3 is CASSLAGQANQPQHF. Written as DNA, the CDR3 is TGTGCCAGCAGCTTAGCAGGACAAGCGAATCAGCCCCAGCATTTT.

This clone was counted once. This same CDR3 is encoded by further DNA sequences in the sample. The chain couples TRBV27 to TRBJ1-2; 7 nucleotides match TRBD1. The germline V gene encodes CDR1 MNHEY and CDR2 SMNVEV (reference sequence). This CDR3 has 13 residues. The junction had 0 bases not matched to a gene; V was cut back by 2 bases and J by 3 bases. CDR3 DNA sequence: TGTGCCAGCAGTTTAGACAGGGACTATGGCTACACCTTC. It encodes CASSLDRDYGYTF.

There are a few counts of this clone. J is TRBJ2-1 and V is TRBV15, with D possibly TRBD2 on 6 matching bases. Trimming left V 0 bases short and J 4 bases short, with 25 bases between. CDR1 is LNHNV, CDR2 YYDKDF, per germline (reference sequence). CDR3 length equals 20 residues. CDR3 in DNA: TGTGCCACCAGCAGAGATATTACGGTCTTCGCGGGGCCCGATTACAATGAGCAGTTCTTC. Protein sequence: CATSRDITVFAGPDYNEQFF. Full variable domain (remainder filled in from reference TRBV15 and TRBJ2-1): DAMVIQNPRYQVTQFGKPVTLSCSQTLNHNVMYWYQQKSSQAPKLLFHYYDKDFNNEADTPDNFQSRRPNTSFCFLDIRSPGLGDTAMYLCATSRDITVFAGPDYNEQFFGPGTRLTVL.

The chain has TRBV4-2 and TRBJ2-1; TRBD2 matches at 8 bases. The germline V gene encodes CDR1 LGHNA and CDR2 YNFKEQ. V gave up 1 base and J gave up 0 bases; unmatched junction bases: 2. CDR3 size: 16 residues. The CDR3, as DNA: TGTGCCAGCAGCCAAGTCCGGGGGGGCTCCTACAATGAGCAGTTCTTC. It translates to CASSQVRGGSYNEQFF.

The V call is TRBV2, the J call TRBJ2-3, with 8 bases matching TRBD2. Germline V gene data show CDR1 as SNHLY and CDR2 as FYNNEI. The J segment lost 5 bases and the V segment lost 6 bases, leaving 1 base of the junction unmatched. The length of the CDR3 is 12 residues. DNA for the CDR3: TGTGCCAGCAGCGGGGGGGGAGATACGCAGTATTTT. Translated: CASSGGGDTQYF.

This rearrangement joins TRBV5-1 to TRBJ2-7; D remains unclear. CDR1 and CDR2 from the germline V gene are SGHRS and YFSETQ. V was clipped by 0 bases and J by 6 bases, with 10 bases between them. The CDR3 loop spans 13 amino acids. The CDR3 nucleotides read TGCGCCAGCAGCTTGGGAAGCGCTGTCGAGCAGTACTTC. Translation gives CASSLGSAVEQYF.

The rearrangement uses TRBV29-1 and TRBJ1-1; 9 nucleotides agree with TRBD1. The germline V gene has CDR1 SQVTM and CDR2 ANQGSEA. CDR3 size: 15 residues. Trimming at V came to 4 bases and at J to 1 base, leaving 7 bases not matched to a gene. The CDR3 loop reads CSVAGTGIPNTEAFF. CDR3 DNA: TGCAGCGTTGCGGGGACAGGGATCCCGAACACTGAAGCTTTCTTT.

The genes are TRBV21-1 and TRBJ2-3; whether TRBD2, the table's D call, matches the DNA was not checked. TRBV21-1 is given as a pseudogene. The CDR3 runs to 16 residues. For the CDR3, the DNA is TGTGCCAGCAGCAAAGGCGCGGCCCTCCTCACAGATACGCAGTATTTT. Residues: CASSKGAALLTDTQYF.

CDR3: CASSESRGVGNQPQHF. In DNA form, the CDR3 reads TGCGCCAGCAGTGAGTCTCGGGGAGTGGGCAATCAGCCCCAGCATTTT. The chain is built from TRBV10-2 and TRBJ1-5; D not resolved. The germline CDR1 and CDR2 sequences are WSHSY and SAAADI. The CDR3 totals 16 residues. V lost 0 bases, J lost 2 bases, and 11 bases lay in between.